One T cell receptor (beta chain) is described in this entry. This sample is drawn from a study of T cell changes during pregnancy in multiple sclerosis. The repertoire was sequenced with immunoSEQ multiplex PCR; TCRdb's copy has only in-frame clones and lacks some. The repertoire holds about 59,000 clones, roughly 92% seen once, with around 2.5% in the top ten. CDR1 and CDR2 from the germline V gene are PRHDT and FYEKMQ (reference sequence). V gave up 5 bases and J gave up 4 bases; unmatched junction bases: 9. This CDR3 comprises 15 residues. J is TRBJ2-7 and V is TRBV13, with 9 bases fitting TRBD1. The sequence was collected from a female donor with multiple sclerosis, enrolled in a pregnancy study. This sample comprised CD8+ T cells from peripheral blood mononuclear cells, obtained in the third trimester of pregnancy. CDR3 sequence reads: CASSPAGTGYYEQYF. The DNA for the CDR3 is TGTGCCAGCAGCCCCGCCGGGACAGGGTATTACGAGCAGTACTTC.